One and the same sample provided the 32 T cell receptor beta chains below, sequenced in a study of cytomegalovirus exposure and HLA in healthy donors. The primer mix had 60 Vbeta and 13 Jbeta primers. The repertoire was sequenced with immunoSEQ multiplex PCR; TCRdb's copy has only in-frame clones and lacks some. Among about 120,000 clones listed, about two thirds were seen once. Source material: PBMCs. These TCRs come from a man aged 30 to 39 in good health and CMV-seronegative.

This clone has only a few counts. This chain connects TRBV7-8 to TRBJ1-2; D gene ambiguous. The length of the CDR3 is 15 residues. Germline V gene data show CDR1 as SGHVS and CDR2 as FQNEAQ. V shed 3 bases and J shed 2 bases, with 13 bases lying between them. CDR3 protein: CASSLISGGNYGYTF. For the CDR3, the DNA is TGTGCCAGCAGCTTGATTTCGGGAGGAAACTATGGCTACACCTTC.

By sample fraction, this clone is medium-sized. The chain combines TRBV7-8 with TRBJ1-1, with 7 bases that match TRBD1. Germline V CDR1 and CDR2: SGHVS, FQNEAQ. The J segment lost 5 bases and the V segment lost 4 bases, leaving 7 bases of the junction unmatched. This CDR3 has 14 amino acids. The CDR3 DNA reads as TGTGCCAGCAGCTCTTCGGGACAGCGTACTGAAGCTTTCTTT. This encodes CASSSSGQRTEAFF.

To note about this clone: At one end the junction does not follow the germline gene, possibly because of a read error. The genes are TRBV7-9 and TRBJ2-7; 11 bases line up with TRBD1. CDR3 length: 16 residues. CDR1 SEHNR and CDR2 FQNEAQ come from the germline V gene (reference sequence). For the CDR3, the DNA is TGTTCCAGCAGCTTAGCCCCGGGACAGGGGGGTTACGAGCAGTACTTC. This translates into CSSSLAPGQGGYEQYF.

The chain employs TRBV7-3 and TRBJ2-7; D unclear. Trimming took off 2 bases at V and 0 bases at J, with 5 bases between the two ends. Germline lookup yields CDR1 SGHTA and CDR2 FQGTGA. This CDR3 comprises 13 residues. In nucleotides, the CDR3 is TGTGCCAGCAGCTTATCGGGCTCCTACGAGCAGTACTTC. Translating it yields CASSLSGSYEQYF.

J is TRBJ2-1 and V is TRBV5-1; TRBD1 aligns across 7 bases. The CDR3 sequence is 16 residues long. Germline V gives CDR1 SGHRS, CDR2 YFSETQ. Germline trimming cut 1 base from V and 2 bases from J; bases unmatched to any gene: 6. The CDR3 DNA is TGCGCCAGCAGCTTGCAGACAGGGAAAACCTACAATGAGCAGTTCTTC. As protein: CASSLQTGKTYNEQFF.

This chain uses TRBV6-1 with TRBJ1-1, with D perhaps TRBD1 (6 bases). There are 15 residues in the CDR3. V lost 5 bases, J lost 5 bases, and 18 bases lay in between. CDR1 MNHNS and CDR2 SASEGT come from the germline V gene. This CDR3 is CASSLAGTPGTEAFF. The CDR3 nucleotides read TGTGCCAGCAGTCTCGCAGGGACACCGGGGACTGAAGCTTTCTTT.

CDR3 DNA: TGTGCCAGCAGCCAAGGGACTAGCGGGCCCTACGAGCAGTACTTC. Encoded protein: CASSQGTSGPYEQYF. This chain joins TRBV4-2 and TRBJ2-7; 11 positions match TRBD2. The CDR3 covers 15 residues. From germline, CDR1 is LGHNA and CDR2 YNFKEQ. Trimming at V came to 1 base and at J to 2 bases, leaving 1 base not matched to a gene.

In its sample, this clone was seen a few times. The chain employs TRBV25-1 and TRBJ2-5, with a tentative D call TRBD1 (6 bases). Deletions cut 5 bases from V and 4 bases from J, with 11 bases between. Germline V lookup: CDR1 MGHDK, CDR2 SYGVNS. This CDR3 region has 13 residues. The CDR3 DNA sequence: TGTGCCAGCAGTCTCCAGGGGCTAGAGACCCAGTACTTC. It yields the protein CASSLQGLETQYF.

The chain carries TRBV18 and TRBJ2-5; weak D call: TRBD1 (6 bases). The CDR3 is made up of 13 amino acids. The V and J ends lost 3 bases and 5 bases respectively, with 10 bases between them. Germline CDR1 is KGHSH and CDR2 is LQKENI. In DNA, the CDR3 is TGTGCCAGCTCACCTACAGGGAGTGAGACCCAGTACTTC. Amino acid sequence: CASSPTGSETQYF.

This clone was picked up a small number of times. Likely a read error: the CDR3 ends without its conserved phenylalanine or tryptophan. The DNA is left out, because the CDR3 cannot be placed on it with certainty; the CDR3 is given as TCRdb lists it. The chain uses TRBV6-5 and TRBJ2-7; the table's TRBD2 call for D was not verified on the DNA. The CDR3 adds up to 12 amino acids, both ends counted. The germline CDR1 and CDR2 sequences are MNHEY and SVGAGI. CDR3 region: CASSPAGAGPRI.

CDR3 sequence: CASSLALAGGVETQYF. CDR3 nucleotides: TGCGCCAGCAGCTTGGCCCTAGCGGGTGGGGTTGAGACCCAGTACTTC. The chain recombines TRBV5-1 with TRBJ2-5; 8 bases align to TRBD2. V was pared by 0 bases and J by 5 bases, with 9 bases of the junction left unmatched. Germline CDR1 is SGHRS and CDR2 is YFSETQ. The CDR3 covers 16 residues.

The CDR3 sequence: CASSQVAASYEQYF. In nucleotides, the CDR3 is TGCGCCAGCAGCCAAGTAGCAGCATCCTACGAGCAGTACTTC. The chain employs TRBV4-1 and TRBJ2-5; no clear D. The assigned J gene may be wrong: the sequence end matches TRBJ2-7 better. CDR3 length: 14 residues. Germline CDR1 MGHRA, CDR2 YSYEKL.

V is TRBV30 and J is TRBJ2-1, with D unclear. Germline lookup yields CDR1 GTSNPN and CDR2 SVGIG (reference sequence). The V end lost 2 bases, the J end lost 8 bases, and 10 bases lay between the germline ends. CDR3 length: 12 amino acids. The CDR3 spells CAWSLRYDEQFF. The CDR3 DNA follows: TGTGCCTGGAGTTTGCGGTACGATGAGCAGTTCTTC. Complete variable domain (other parts from reference TRBV30 and TRBJ2-1): SQTIHQWPATLVQPVGSPLSLECTVEGTSNPNLYWYRQAAGRGLQLLFYSVGIGQISSEVPQNLSASRPQDRQFILSSKKLLLSDSGFYLCAWSLRYDEQFFGPGTRLTVL.

This clone has a handful of counts. V usage is TRBV11-2 and J usage is TRBJ1-2; unclear D gene. The ends were cut back, 0 bases at V and 4 bases at J, with 12 bases in the middle. The germline V gene encodes CDR1 SGHAT and CDR2 FQNNGV. There are 15 residues in the CDR3. The CDR3 sequence is CASSLELEGTYGYTF. CDR3 sequence (DNA): TGTGCCAGCAGCTTAGAATTGGAGGGAACCTATGGCTACACCTTC.

V is TRBV2 and J is TRBJ1-6, with D possibly being TRBD1 (5 bases). From germline, CDR1 is SNHLY and CDR2 FYNNEI. CDR3 size: 14 residues. The V end was cut by 1 base, the J end by 7 bases, with 8 bases between. The CDR3: CASSEGTPNSPLHF. DNA for the CDR3: TGTGCCAGCAGTGAAGGGACACCCAATTCACCCCTCCACTTT.

This clone was detected only a few times. This rearrangement joins TRBV13 to TRBJ2-7, with a possible D match to TRBD1 (5 bases). This CDR3 is built from 13 residues. The V gene lost 2 bases and the J gene lost 3 bases, with 8 bases spanning the gap. The V gene's germline CDR1 is PRHDT and CDR2 FYEKMQ (reference sequence). The CDR3: CASSLLDNYEQYF. The DNA of the CDR3 is TGTGCCAGCAGCTTATTGGACAACTACGAGCAGTACTTC.

The chain employs TRBV6-6 and TRBJ2-3, with D uncertain. This CDR3 contains 15 residues. Germline V CDR1 and CDR2: MNHNY, SVGAGI (reference sequence). V lost 2 bases and J lost 5, with 14 bases in between. The CDR3 DNA reads as TGTGCCAGCAGTTACCCGGTAGAGCTTCAAGATACGCAGTATTTT. This gives the protein CASSYPVELQDTQYF.

V and J are TRBV29-1 and TRBJ2-5, with 12 bases identical to TRBD2. The CDR3 is 15 amino acids. Germline trimming cut 3 bases from V and 2 bases from J; bases unmatched to any gene: 4. From germline, CDR1 is SQVTM and CDR2 ANQGSEA. CDR3 bases: TGCAGCGTTGAGTGGCTAGCGGGGGGGCAAGAGACCCAGTACTTC. As protein: CSVEWLAGGQETQYF.

The chain recombines TRBV14 with TRBJ2-5, with 7 nucleotides matching TRBD2. This CDR3 is 17 amino acids long. V gave up 5 bases and J gave up 2 bases; unmatched junction bases: 14. In germline, CDR1 is SGHDN, CDR2 FVKESK. Written as DNA, the CDR3 is TGTGCCAGCAGCAAAGGAATCGGGGGGTCAGGACAAGAGACCCAGTACTTC. This translates into CASSKGIGGSGQETQYF.

This sequence joins TRBV7-9 and TRBJ1-2; 8 nucleotides align to TRBD1. With V trimmed by 3 bases and J by 4 bases, 7 bases remained unmatched. The germline V gene has CDR1 SEHNR and CDR2 FQNEAQ (reference sequence). The CDR3 is made up of 15 amino acids. The CDR3 sequence: CASSFGQGAGYGYTF. As DNA, the CDR3 is TGTGCCAGCAGCTTTGGCCAGGGGGCTGGCTATGGCTACACCTTC.

A note on this clone: At one boundary the junction diverges from the germline segment, which might be a read error. The genes are TRBV7-9 and TRBJ2-1, with 11 nucleotides matching TRBD1. In germline, CDR1 is SEHNR, CDR2 FQNEAQ (reference sequence). The CDR3 totals 15 residues. The CDR3 nucleotides read TGTTCCAGCAGCTTTAGGGACAGGGGGGTAAATGAGCAGTTCTTC. It translates to CSSSFRDRGVNEQFF.

The V call is TRBV5-1, the J call TRBJ2-3; D gene unclear. Trimming left V 1 base short and J 0 bases short, with 6 bases between. The CDR3 runs to 14 residues. The germline CDR1 and CDR2 sequences are SGHRS and YFSETQ. The CDR3 is CASSLSQSTDTQYF. Written as DNA, the CDR3 is TGCGCCAGCAGCTTGTCCCAGAGCACAGATACGCAGTATTTT.

This rearrangement joins TRBV6-5 to TRBJ1-5; 11 bases match TRBD1. Germline V gene lookup returns CDR1 MNHEY and CDR2 SVGAGI. This CDR3 comprises 15 residues. J gave up 9 bases and V 6 bases, and 10 bases lay outside the gene matches. The CDR3 loop reads CASRAGTGGEWPQHF. DNA for the CDR3: TGTGCCAGCAGGGCAGGGACAGGGGGAGAATGGCCCCAGCATTTT.

This sequence joins TRBV27 and TRBJ2-1, with TRBD1 matching over 10 bases. Germline trimming cut 5 bases from V and 4 bases from J; bases unmatched to any gene: 5. The CDR3 consists of 15 residues. Germline CDR1 and CDR2: MNHEY and SMNVEV (reference sequence). CDR3 amino acids: CASSPGTGAYNEQFF. Written as DNA, the CDR3 is TGTGCCAGCAGTCCCGGGACAGGGGCATACAATGAGCAGTTCTTC.

In its sample, this clone was seen once. The chain recombines TRBV18 with TRBJ1-2; 8 bases agree with TRBD1. V trimming: 3 bases; J trimming: 8 bases; junction bases outside the gene matches: 8. The CDR3 sequence is 14 residues long. CDR1 and CDR2 from the germline V gene are KGHSH and LQKENI. CDR3 loop: CASSPIGQGVGYTF. The CDR3 DNA is TGTGCCAGCTCACCTATAGGACAGGGCGTCGGCTACACCTTC.

This sequence joins TRBV27 and TRBJ2-1; the match to TRBD2 covers 8 bases. The CDR3 length is 15 residues. Germline-derived CDR1 and CDR2 are MNHEY and SMNVEV (reference sequence). V shed 4 bases and J 6 bases; nucleotides not matched to a gene: 8. This CDR3 reads CASSSGVAGINEQFF. DNA of the CDR3: TGTGCCAGCAGTTCGGGGGTAGCGGGGATCAATGAGCAGTTCTTC.

The chain uses TRBV18 and TRBJ1-5; D is ambiguous. The ends were cut back, 5 bases at V and 0 bases at J, with 8 bases in the middle. Per the germline V gene, CDR1 is KGHSH and CDR2 is LQKENI. The CDR3 spans 14 residues. The CDR3 here is CASSGTFSNQPQHF. For the CDR3, the DNA is TGTGCCAGCTCAGGCACCTTTAGCAATCAGCCCCAGCATTTT.

This chain links TRBV4-1 with TRBJ1-1; possibly TRBD1 for D (6 bases). Germline V gene sequence: CDR1 MGHRA, CDR2 YSYEKL. V lost 3 bases and J 0 bases, leaving 14 bases between the germline ends. This CDR3 region has 16 residues. CDR3 sequence reads: CASSQKHRAMNTEAFF. CDR3 sequence (DNA): TGCGCCAGCAGCCAGAAACACAGGGCCATGAACACTGAAGCTTTCTTT.

The genes are TRBV30 and TRBJ1-3; D not certain. Trimming removed 3 bases at V and 4 bases at J, with 13 bases between. Per germline, CDR1 GTSNPN and CDR2 SVGIG (reference sequence). CDR3 length: 14 amino acids. The CDR3 is CAWRVTGGGNTIYF. The CDR3 DNA sequence: TGTGCCTGGAGAGTAACCGGAGGAGGAAACACCATATATTTT. Supplemented by reference TRBV30 and TRBJ1-3, the full variable domain reads SQTIHQWPATLVQPVGSPLSLECTVEGTSNPNLYWYRQAAGRGLQLLFYSVGIGQISSEVPQNLSASRPQDRQFILSSKKLLLSDSGFYLCAWRVTGGGNTIYFGEGSWLTVV.

This chain uses TRBV5-1 with TRBJ1-2, with D possibly matching TRBD1 (5 bases). The germline CDR1 and CDR2 sequences are SGHRS and YFSETQ. This CDR3 contains 13 residues. The V gene lost 4 bases and the J gene lost 7 bases, with 14 bases spanning the gap. The CDR3 coding sequence is TGCGCCAGCAGCCCCTCGGGGGAGCTTGGCTACACCTTC. Translating it yields CASSPSGELGYTF.

The chain employs TRBV27 and TRBJ2-7; 9 bases line up with TRBD1. CDR1 and CDR2 (germline): MNHEY, SMNVEV (reference sequence). The CDR3 has 14 residues. After removal of 1 base from V and 6 bases from J, the junction contained 4 bases not matched to a gene. The CDR3 here is CASSLWGQGSEQYF. For the CDR3, the DNA is TGTGCCAGCAGTTTATGGGGACAGGGCTCCGAGCAGTACTTC.

The rearrangement joins TRBV2 to TRBJ1-1; D gene ambiguous. CDR3 size: 15 residues. Germline V CDR1 and CDR2: SNHLY, FYNNEI. V lost 7 bases and J 3 bases, leaving 18 bases between the germline ends. The CDR3 bases are TGTGCCAGCAAGAGCGGCTGGGGTTCGGACACTGAAGCTTTCTTT. Its protein product is CASKSGWGSDTEAFF.